These 23 T cell receptor beta chains were all obtained from the same sample, sequenced in a study of cytomegalovirus exposure and HLA in healthy donors (dated by TCRdb to 2016 to 2017). To prepare the library, the immunoSEQ multiplex PCR assay was applied. For the multiplex PCR, a mixture combining 60 forward primers for TCR Vbeta segments and 13 reverse primers for TCR Jbeta segments was used. Sourced from immuneACCESS, this table was stored by TCRdb with only in-frame sequences that have V and J called. A share of the clones is absent; for the studies checked, an unresolved V gene accounts for under half, and the remainder has no known explanation. Within this sample are 130,000 to 150,000 clones, with 80% of them counted one time only. The ten largest clones represent about 6.5% of the sample. The sequenced sample was PBMCs. These receptor sequences come from a man aged 40-49 years in good health and CMV-seropositive.

This clone has only a few counts. The J gene is TRBJ1-5, the V gene TRBV5-4; D gene unclear. Trimming cost V 1 base and J 6 bases, with 11 bases left between them. CDR1 and CDR2 from the germline V gene are SGHNT and YYREEE (reference sequence). The CDR3 runs 14 residues. CDR3 residues: CASSLFGDPQPQHF. Written as DNA, the CDR3 is TGTGCCAGCAGCTTGTTCGGGGATCCTCAGCCCCAGCATTTT.

The chain recombines TRBV27 with TRBJ1-3; D might be TRBD1 (5 bases). Trimming pared 8 bases from V and 11 bases from J, leaving 19 bases between. The CDR3 is made up of 13 amino acids. The germline V gene encodes CDR1 MNHEY and CDR2 SMNVEV (reference sequence). The CDR3 loop is CASRGGREYPIYF. DNA of the CDR3: TGTGCCAGCCGCGGGGGGAGGGAATACCCCATATATTTT.

This chain connects TRBV7-6 to TRBJ1-4; D is uncertain. This CDR3 region has 16 residues. From germline, CDR1 is SGHVS and CDR2 FNYEAQ. V lost 0 bases, J lost 8 bases, and 16 bases lay in between. CDR3 loop: CASSLALREAEEKLFF. CDR3 coding DNA: TGTGCCAGCAGCTTAGCGCTTAGGGAAGCGGAAGAAAAACTGTTTTTT.

The gene calls are TRBV7-9 and TRBJ1-6; maybe TRBD1 (5 bases). The ends were cut back, 4 bases at V and 14 bases at J, with 12 bases in the middle. The CDR3 has 12 amino acids. Germline loops: CDR1 SEHNR, CDR2 FQNEAQ (reference sequence). CDR3 DNA sequence: TGTGCCAGCAGCTCCCAGGGAAGGGCCCTCCACTTT. It yields the protein CASSSQGRALHF.

This clone appeared once. The germline gene is not matched at one end of the junction; a read error may be the cause. The chain is built from TRBV4-2 and TRBJ1-4; TRBD1 aligns across 7 bases. The CDR3 extends over 18 amino acids. In germline, CDR1 is LGHNA, CDR2 YNFKEQ. CDR3 region: CASSPIGTEPDVDRKTVF. In nucleotides, the CDR3 is TGTGCCAGCAGCCCCATCGGGACAGAACCTGACGTCGACCGAAAAACTGTTTTT.

The genes are TRBV5-1 and TRBJ2-7; D is possibly TRBD1 (5 bases). Trimming removed 0 bases from V and 2 bases from J, with 12 bases in between. Germline values: CDR1 SGHRS, CDR2 YFSETQ. The CDR3 is made up of 15 amino acids. The DNA for the CDR3 is TGCGCCAGCAGCTTGGATCCAGGGTGGGCCTACGAGCAGTACTTC. It encodes CASSLDPGWAYEQYF.

This chain connects TRBV10-3 to TRBJ1-1; 7 nucleotides line up with TRBD1. V gave up 3 bases and J gave up 5 bases; unmatched junction bases: 6. This CDR3 is built from 14 residues. Germline CDR1 ENHRY, CDR2 SYGVKD. DNA for the CDR3: TGTGCCATCAGTGATACAGGGGTAGGAACTGAAGCTTTCTTT. This codes for CAISDTGVGTEAFF.

This clone came up once. The gene calls are TRBV7-2 and TRBJ1-3, with a possible D match to TRBD1 (5 bases). CDR3 size: 17 residues. Germline CDR1 is SGHTA and CDR2 is FQGNSA. The V end lost 1 base, the J end lost 2 bases, and 15 bases lay between the germline ends. In nucleotides, the CDR3 is TGTGCCAGCAGCTTAGGGGACCCTCGCGGGGCTGGAAACACCATATATTTT. Translation gives CASSLGDPRGAGNTIYF.

This chain uses TRBV29-1 with TRBJ2-5; TRBD1 matches 7 bases. The CDR3 loop spans 11 amino acids. In germline, CDR1 is SQVTM, CDR2 ANQGSEA. V dropped 8 bases and J dropped 5; count of bases not matched to a gene: 5. The CDR3 here is CSIQGSETQYF. DNA of the CDR3: TGCAGCATACAGGGGTCGGAGACCCAGTACTTC.

This chain uses TRBV11-3 with TRBJ2-7, with a weak D call TRBD1 (6 bases). Trimming took off 0 bases at V and 1 base at J, with 16 bases between the two ends. The CDR3 extends over 17 amino acids. Germline V gene data show CDR1 as SGHNT and CDR2 as YENEEA. This CDR3 reads CASSLESLGRGSYEQYF. In DNA, the CDR3 is TGTGCCAGCAGCTTAGAGTCGCTGGGCAGGGGATCCTACGAGCAGTACTTC.

This chain connects TRBV7-2 to TRBJ1-4; 10 bases are a match to TRBD1. V lost 6 bases to trimming and J lost 8 bases; unmatched junction nucleotides: 6. The CDR3 contains 14 residues. Looked up from germline, CDR1 is SGHTA and CDR2 is FQGNSA. The CDR3: CASRGTGEGEKLFF. The CDR3 DNA sequence: TGTGCCAGCAGAGGGACAGGGGAGGGGGAAAAACTGTTTTTT.

This chain uses TRBV19 with TRBJ2-1, with 8 bases identical to TRBD2. The CDR3 runs to 15 residues. The J segment lost 4 bases and the V segment lost 4 bases, leaving 6 bases of the junction unmatched. Germline V CDR1 and CDR2: LNHDA, SQIVND (reference sequence). CDR3 DNA sequence: TGTGCCAGTAGTACGAGCGGGGGAAGTTACAATGAGCAGTTCTTC. It encodes CASSTSGGSYNEQFF.

V gene TRBV7-2 combines with J gene TRBJ1-5, with a tentative D call TRBD1 (5 bases). CDR3 length: 14 amino acids. Trimming took off 1 base at V and 6 bases at J, with 10 bases between the two ends. Germline V gene sequence: CDR1 SGHTA, CDR2 FQGNSA. This CDR3 is CASSLGGGTQPQHF. In DNA form, the CDR3 reads TGTGCCAGCAGCTTAGGGGGGGGGACTCAGCCCCAGCATTTT.

The rearrangement links TRBV7-2 to TRBJ2-1; 8 bases are shared with TRBD1. V shed 1 base and J 3 bases; nucleotides not matched to a gene: 5. The CDR3 spans 16 residues. Germline-derived CDR1 and CDR2 are SGHTA and FQGNSA. CDR3 nucleotides: TGTGCCAGCAGCTTAGGTGGGACAGGAGGCTACAATGAGCAGTTCTTC. Translation gives CASSLGGTGGYNEQFF.

V is TRBV11-2 and J is TRBJ1-1; D perhaps matches TRBD1 (6 bases). Trimming removed 7 bases from V and 11 bases from J, with 26 bases in between. The CDR3 runs to 15 residues. Germline CDR1 is SGHAT and CDR2 is FQNNGV. The DNA for the CDR3 is TGTGCCAGCAACTCCCAGAACCCGGGGGGCCTAAAGGCTTTCTTT. Its protein product is CASNSQNPGGLKAFF.

The chain employs TRBV2 and TRBJ2-3; D is undetermined. This CDR3 is built from 13 residues. Trimming shortened V by 3 bases and J by 0 bases, and 4 bases separated the two germline ends. Germline-derived CDR1 and CDR2 are SNHLY and FYNNEI. CDR3: CASSEASTDTQYF. CDR3 DNA sequence: TGTGCCAGCAGTGAGGCTAGCACAGATACGCAGTATTTT.

This rearrangement joins TRBV5-1 to TRBJ2-7; unclear D gene. The germline gives CDR1 SGHRS, CDR2 YFSETQ. The CDR3 has 14 residues. Trimming left V 2 bases short and J 0 bases short, with 9 bases between. The DNA of the CDR3 is TGCGCCAGCAGCTTTGGCCAAACCTCCTACGAGCAGTACTTC. Amino acids: CASSFGQTSYEQYF.

The chain links TRBV18 to TRBJ1-1; possible D gene TRBD1, 5 bases. The CDR3 contains 16 residues. Germline assignment: CDR1 KGHSH and CDR2 LQKENI. Trimming removed 3 bases at V and 0 bases at J, with 14 bases between. The CDR3 coding sequence is TGTGCCAGCTCACCTCTAAGGGGCACCCTGAACACTGAAGCTTTCTTT. This encodes CASSPLRGTLNTEAFF.

This clone was observed a single time. CDR3 bases: TGCGCCAGCTGGACAGTTGCTGGCGGGGAGCTGTTTTTT. Its protein product is CASWTVAGGELFF. The rearrangement joins TRBV5-1 to TRBJ2-2; tentatively, D is TRBD1 (6 bases). The CDR3 length is 13 residues. The V gene lost 7 bases and the J gene lost 7 bases, with 14 bases spanning the gap. Germline V gene lookup returns CDR1 SGHRS and CDR2 YFSETQ.

This chain links TRBV10-2 with TRBJ2-5, with 10 nucleotides matching TRBD1. The CDR3 spans 15 residues. Germline V gene data show CDR1 as WSHSY and CDR2 as SAAADI. V trimming: 6 bases; J trimming: 5 bases; junction bases outside the gene matches: 9. The CDR3 sequence is CASRVRTGGRETQYF. DNA of the CDR3: TGCGCCAGCAGGGTACGGACAGGGGGAAGGGAGACCCAGTACTTC.

The chain uses TRBV2 and TRBJ1-3; unclear D gene. The CDR3 runs to 15 residues. Germline values: CDR1 SNHLY, CDR2 FYNNEI. With 7 bases removed from V and 0 bases from J, the gap between germline ends came to 13 bases. The CDR3 DNA sequence: TGTGCCAGCAAAAGAAGTCAGGCCTCTGGAAACACCATATATTTT. Translated: CASKRSQASGNTIYF.

DNA for the CDR3: TGTGCCAGCAGTCCTATTAAGCGGGCGGGGGCAGATACGCAGTATTTT. Translation: CASSPIKRAGADTQYF. The V and J genes are TRBV28 and TRBJ2-3; TRBD2 matches at 7 bases. With 5 bases clipped from V and 4 bases from J, the junction kept 12 bases outside the gene matches. The CDR3 extends over 16 amino acids. Germline CDR1 is MDHEN and CDR2 is SYDVKM.

The rearrangement links TRBV7-8 to TRBJ1-5, with TRBD1 matching over 9 bases. The CDR3 covers 15 residues. The trim removed 7 bases at V and 6 bases at J, leaving 10 bases unmatched. The germline V gene has CDR1 SGHVS and CDR2 FQNEAQ. The CDR3 nucleotides read TGTGCCAGCAACCCTACAGGGGGCGAGAGTCAGCCCCAGCATTTT. Protein: CASNPTGGESQPQHF.